The rows below give T cell receptor beta chains drawn from one sample of a study of cytomegalovirus exposure and HLA in healthy donors. Data came from immunoSEQ multiplex PCR; TCRdb stores just in-frame clones and leaves some out. The data contain about 69,000 clones, about 74% of them singletons. Sequencing input: PBMCs. The source of these receptors is an older woman in good health and CMV-seropositive. Each CDR3 is given with its conserved first and last residue. A D gene is named only where the DNA matches it firmly. Size tells how often a clone was seen (once, few, many) or the class of an expanded clone, and some rows leave it out.

v_gene: TRBV19; d_gene: NA; j_gene: TRBJ2-3; abundance: NA; CDR3nt: TGTGCCAGTAGTCCCGTCCTATCCGGCCTAGTGGCCGCTGGGACGCAGTATTTT; CDR3aa: CASSPVLSGLVAAGTQYF
v_gene: TRBV5-1; d_gene: TRBD1; j_gene: TRBJ2-2; abundance: NA; CDR3nt: TGCGCCAGCAGCCCCGGGACAGGGTGGGCCGGGGAGCTGTTTTTT; CDR3aa: CASSPGTGWAGELFF
v_gene: TRBV7-7; d_gene: TRBD1; j_gene: TRBJ2-1; abundance: NA; CDR3nt: TGTGCTAGCAGCATACGGACAGGGATTGATGAGCAGTTCTTC; CDR3aa: CASSIRTGIDEQFF
v_gene: TRBV12-5; d_gene: TRBD2; j_gene: TRBJ2-2; abundance: many; CDR3nt: TGTGCTAGTGGTTTGAGACCGGGAGGTGTCACCGGGGAGCTGTTTTTT; CDR3aa: CASGLRPGGVTGELFF
v_gene: TRBV9; d_gene: TRBD2; j_gene: TRBJ2-1; abundance: once; CDR3nt: TGTGCCAGCAGCACTAGCGGGGCTAACTCCTACAATGAGCAGTTCTTC; CDR3aa: CASSTSGANSYNEQFF
v_gene: TRBV5-8; d_gene: TRBD2; j_gene: TRBJ2-5; abundance: NA; CDR3nt: TGTGCCAGCAGCTGGGGGACTAGCGGGAGTAGTTTCCAAGAGACCCAGTACTTC; CDR3aa: CASSWGTSGSSFQETQYF
v_gene: TRBV2; d_gene: NA; j_gene: TRBJ1-2; abundance: NA; CDR3nt: TGTGCCAGCAGGACCGAGGGGAGGTATGGCTACACCTTC; CDR3aa: CASRTEGRYGYTF
v_gene: TRBV30; d_gene: TRBD1; j_gene: TRBJ1-3; abundance: once; CDR3nt: TGTGCCTGGAGGGACAGGGCTTCTGGAAACACCATATATTTT; CDR3aa: CAWRDRASGNTIYF
v_gene: TRBV6-5; d_gene: TRBD1; j_gene: TRBJ2-1; abundance: NA; CDR3nt: TGTGCCAGCAGTCACGGACAGGGGACTTACAATGAGCAGTTCTTC; CDR3aa: CASSHGQGTYNEQFF
v_gene: TRBV9; d_gene: NA; j_gene: TRBJ2-7; abundance: NA; CDR3nt: TGTGCCAGCAGCTCGGGACTCCCGCTGAACGGCGAGCAGTACTTC; CDR3aa: CASSSGLPLNGEQYF
v_gene: TRBV27; d_gene: TRBD1; j_gene: TRBJ2-2; abundance: NA; CDR3nt: TGTGCCAGCAGTTCGGACAGGGCCGGGGAGCTGTTTTTT; CDR3aa: CASSSDRAGELFF
v_gene: TRBV2; d_gene: TRBD2; j_gene: TRBJ2-2; abundance: NA; CDR3nt: TGTGCCAGCATCCCCCACAGCGGGGGCCCCAAGGCCGGGGAGCTGTTTTTT; CDR3aa: CASIPHSGGPKAGELFF
v_gene: TRBV11-2; d_gene: NA; j_gene: TRBJ1-1; abundance: NA; CDR3nt: TGTGCCAGCAGCTACACAGTAATGAACACTGAAGCTTTCTTT; CDR3aa: CASSYTVMNTEAFF
v_gene: TRBV11-2; d_gene: TRBD2; j_gene: TRBJ2-5; abundance: NA; CDR3nt: TGTGCCAGCAGCTTGGAGTTACTAGCGGGGAAACGAGGGACCCAGTACTTC; CDR3aa: CASSLELLAGKRGTQYF
v_gene: TRBV2; d_gene: TRBD1; j_gene: TRBJ1-2; abundance: NA; CDR3nt: TGTGCCAGCAGTGTTAGACAGGGGGCGACTGGAGGCTACACCTTC; CDR3aa: CASSVRQGATGGYTF
v_gene: TRBV2; d_gene: TRBD1; j_gene: TRBJ1-2; abundance: NA; CDR3nt: TGTGCCAGCAGCTCACAGGGGTCGGAATATGGCTACACCTTC; CDR3aa: CASSSQGSEYGYTF
v_gene: TRBV9; d_gene: NA; j_gene: TRBJ1-1; abundance: once; CDR3nt: TGTGCCAGCAGCGTAGCTGGCAGGGGTAGCACTGAAGCTTTCTTT; CDR3aa: CASSVAGRGSTEAFF
v_gene: TRBV7-3; d_gene: NA; j_gene: TRBJ1-2; abundance: NA; CDR3nt: TGTGCCAGCAGCTTAAGCGGGGGTCCTCAGGGCTACACCTTC; CDR3aa: CASSLSGGPQGYTF
v_gene: TRBV4-1; d_gene: TRBD2; j_gene: TRBJ2-2; abundance: NA; CDR3nt: TGCGCCAGCGCGGGACTAGCCCCCGGGGAGCTGTTTTTT; CDR3aa: CASAGLAPGELFF
v_gene: TRBV27; d_gene: TRBD1; j_gene: TRBJ1-2; abundance: NA; CDR3nt: TGTGCCAGCAGTGCTTACAGGGGCCTGAACTATGGCTACACCTTC; CDR3aa: CASSAYRGLNYGYTF
v_gene: TRBV2; d_gene: NA; j_gene: TRBJ2-5; abundance: NA; CDR3nt: TGTGCCAGCAGTTTCCAGGGGAGTAGGGAGACCCAGTACTTC; CDR3aa: CASSFQGSRETQYF
v_gene: TRBV6-4; d_gene: TRBD1; j_gene: TRBJ2-7; abundance: NA; CDR3nt: TGTGCCAGCAGCCCGGGACAGGGGCCCAACGAGCAGTACTTC; CDR3aa: CASSPGQGPNEQYF
v_gene: TRBV5-1; d_gene: TRBD1; j_gene: TRBJ1-6; abundance: NA; CDR3nt: TGCGCCAGCAGCGATACAGGGGTGAATTCACCCCTCCACTTT; CDR3aa: CASSDTGVNSPLHF
v_gene: TRBV19; d_gene: NA; j_gene: TRBJ1-1; abundance: NA; CDR3nt: TGTGCCAGTACCGAGATCGGGGACACTGAAGCTTTCTTT; CDR3aa: CASTEIGDTEAFF
v_gene: TRBV5-1; d_gene: TRBD1; j_gene: TRBJ1-6; abundance: NA; CDR3nt: TGCGCCAGCAGCTTGGCATCAGGGGGAGATTCACCCCTCCACTTT; CDR3aa: CASSLASGGDSPLHF
v_gene: TRBV28; d_gene: NA; j_gene: TRBJ2-7; abundance: NA; CDR3nt: TGTGCCAGCAGTTTATTGGACAGATCCTACGAGCAGTACTTC; CDR3aa: CASSLLDRSYEQYF
v_gene: TRBV5-1; d_gene: TRBD2; j_gene: TRBJ2-7; abundance: NA; CDR3nt: TGCGCCAGCAGCGACGGACTAGCGGGGACGGGTGAGCAGTACTTC; CDR3aa: CASSDGLAGTGEQYF
v_gene: TRBV4-1; d_gene: NA; j_gene: TRBJ2-3; abundance: NA; CDR3nt: TGCGCCAGCAGCCAAGGAGGGGCGGGGCGGGGAGATACGCAGTATTTT; CDR3aa: CASSQGGAGRGDTQYF
v_gene: TRBV4-1; d_gene: NA; j_gene: TRBJ1-3; abundance: once; CDR3nt: TGCGCCAGCAGCCAAGACGGTGCGGGGGCAATGACTGGAAACACCATATATTTT; CDR3aa: CASSQDGAGAMTGNTIYF
v_gene: TRBV12-5; d_gene: TRBD2; j_gene: TRBJ2-7; abundance: NA; CDR3nt: TGTGCTAGTGGTTTGGGGGGGACTAGCGGCTACGAGCAGTACTTC; CDR3aa: CASGLGGTSGYEQYF
v_gene: TRBV9; d_gene: NA; j_gene: TRBJ2-1; abundance: few; CDR3nt: TGTGCCAGCAGCTCCCGGGACTCCATGAATGAGCAGTTCTTC; CDR3aa: CASSSRDSMNEQFF